This TCR beta chain was recovered during a study of vaccination and CD4 T cells after COVID-19. In the study overall: Recovered patients in the cohort numbered six men and four women, two of them Hispanic. Samples taken post-COVID came a median 101 days after diagnosis, ranging from 35 to 161. Each control culture was treated with a CEFX pool, an HIV-1 Nef pool, or no peptide.

This clonotype was seen a few times. Its antigen is unknown. Cultured CD4+ T-cell DNA underwent Oncomine TCR Beta short-read sequencing. TCRdb itself ran the PCR reads through MiXCR, one entry per CDR3 protein. This table holds around 8,100 distinct CDR3 sequences, 61% found once. Treatment of the sample: approximately 9-day PBMC culture with coronavirus spike peptide pools or control peptides (ViraFEST assay). T cells were expanded with peptide pools, and expanded clonotypes were identified by TCR sequencing. Germline V gives CDR1 SGHNT, CDR2 YENEEA. Trimming stripped 0 bases from V and 10 bases from J, with 13 bases between. The CDR3 has 15 residues.

Specimen: cultured CD4+ T cells from blood, collected after SARS-CoV-2 vaccination. This TCR came from a human donor with COVID-19. The chain has TRBV11-3 and TRBJ1-6, with D hard to call. The CDR3 nucleotides are TGTGCCAGCAGCTTAGATAGTCGGGCTGGGTCACCCCTCCACTTT. Translated: CASSLDSRAGSPLHF.